This T cell receptor (beta chain) originates from a study of regulatory T cells in long-lasting Graves disease. Findings and caveats of the study: New patients shared fewer public clonotypes (approximately 970) than persistent patients did (roughly 2,600).

Time point defined: newly diagnosed GD, antithyroid drugs for less than 3 months. The authors made the TCR library using RNA they extracted from PBMCs. This clonotype was seen ten or more times. Its antigen is as yet unknown. Construction of TCR beta libraries relied on iRepertoire HTBI primers and on Arm-PCR targeting CDR3 regions. In TCRdb, the multiplex PCR reads were re-called with MiXCR into one record per CDR3 protein. Among a few hundred thousand distinct CDR3 sequences, roughly 15% were seen once, and the ten largest hold 23%. The sample was also linked to a second study, of T cells in Graves' hyperthyroidism and ophthalmopathy. That source reports: HTBI primers were employed in a first-round RT-PCR of the TCR CDR3.

This clonotype was sampled from a woman younger than 30 with Graves disease. The material was peripheral blood mononuclear cells (PBMCs), obtained at new diagnosis, from a patient treated with antithyroid drugs.

The CDR3 DNA is TGTGCCAGCATTTACTCACGGACGGTCCCCTACGAGCAGTACTTC. Translating gives CASIYSRTVPYEQYF. The chain has TRBV28 and TRBJ2-7; D uncertain. V gave up 7 bases and J gave up 2 bases, with 18 bases separating them. The CDR3 sequence is 15 residues long. Germline values: CDR1 MDHEN, CDR2 SYDVKM.